Below are 32 T cell receptor beta chains sequenced from a single sample in a study of PD-1 blockade in classical Hodgkin lymphoma. No patient escaped relapse after autologous stem cell transplantation, and brentuximab vedotin exposure varied. This table comes from immunoSEQ multiplex PCR, and its TCRdb copy is limited to in-frame clones, with some not included. The sample shows approximately 17,000 clones, roughly 67% of them seen only once. Sequencing used peripheral blood mononuclear cells (PBMCs), obtained before the second cycle of nivolumab. The receptors come from a human donor with classical Hodgkin lymphoma.

The V call is TRBV11-2, the J call TRBJ2-2; D is unresolved. V was trimmed by 9 bases and J by 7 bases, leaving 6 bases between them. CDR3 length: 10 amino acids. The germline CDR1 and CDR2 sequences are SGHAT and FQNNGV. DNA for the CDR3: TGTGCCAGTTATTTCGGGGAGCTGTTTTTT. Translated, it gives CASYFGELFF.

The chain uses TRBV5-1 and TRBJ2-2; D may be TRBD1 (6 bases). Germline assignment: CDR1 SGHRS and CDR2 YFSETQ. This CDR3 has 14 amino acids. Trimming cost V 3 bases and J 3 bases, with 9 bases left between them. CDR3: CASSWGHDTGELFF. In DNA, the CDR3 is TGCGCCAGCAGCTGGGGACACGACACCGGGGAGCTGTTTTTT.

Of note for this clone: Within the sample, other DNA sequences also encode this same CDR3. This chain connects TRBV27 to TRBJ2-3, with D maybe TRBD2 (6 bases). The CDR3 length is 14 residues. Trimming stripped 2 bases from V and 4 bases from J, with 10 bases between. Per germline, CDR1 MNHEY and CDR2 SMNVEV (reference sequence). The CDR3 DNA is TGTGCCAGCAGTTTAGGGGCGGGGCCAGATACGCAGTATTTT. It yields the protein CASSLGAGPDTQYF.

V and J are TRBV7-2 and TRBJ2-5, with a possible D match to TRBD1 (5 bases). The DNA matches TRBJ2-7 better at its end, which makes the J call doubtful. The CDR3 spans 14 residues. Germline V gene lookup returns CDR1 SGHTA and CDR2 FQGNSA. CDR3 region: CASSHQGSSYEQYF. DNA of the CDR3: TGTGCCAGCAGCCACCAGGGTTCCTCCTACGAGCAGTACTTC.

This clone turned up a few times. DNA of the CDR3: TGTGCCAGCAGCTTACGAGAGGGTTCCAGGACTTACAGCTACGAGCAGTACTTC. The encoded protein is CASSLREGSRTYSYEQYF. The chain employs TRBV7-2 and TRBJ2-7, with D tentatively TRBD2 (5 bases). This CDR3 has 18 amino acids. V lost 2 bases and J lost 3, with 23 bases in between. Germline CDR1 reads SGHTA; CDR2 reads FQGNSA.

The rearrangement links TRBV27 to TRBJ2-2, with D perhaps assigned TRBD1 or TRBD2 (5 bases each). Deletions cut 2 bases from V and 6 bases from J, with 31 bases between. The CDR3 extends over 21 amino acids. Per the germline V gene, CDR1 is MNHEY and CDR2 is SMNVEV (reference sequence). CDR3 protein: CASSLGAGAPKATWGPGELFF. The CDR3 nucleotides are TGTGCCAGCAGTTTAGGGGCAGGAGCGCCCAAGGCAACGTGGGGACCCGGGGAGCTGTTTTTT.

The chain recombines TRBV15 with TRBJ2-4; 9 positions match TRBD1. Trimming at V came to 1 base and at J to 7 bases, leaving 5 bases not matched to a gene. Per the germline V gene, CDR1 is LNHNV and CDR2 is YYDKDF (reference sequence). The CDR3 is 15 amino acids. CDR3 nucleotides: TGTGCCACCAGCAGAGCTCGACAGGGGGTCAACATTCAGTACTTC. As protein: CATSRARQGVNIQYF. The complete variable domain, with remaining parts taken from reference TRBV15 and TRBJ2-4, reads DAMVIQNPRYQVTQFGKPVTLSCSQTLNHNVMYWYQQKSSQAPKLLFHYYDKDFNNEADTPDNFQSRRPNTSFCFLDIRSPGLGDTAMYLCATSRARQGVNIQYFGAGTRLSVL.

The chain employs TRBV29-1 and TRBJ2-1; TRBD2 is a possible D gene (6 bases). The CDR3 is 13 residues long. Trimming took off 6 bases at V and 4 bases at J, with 13 bases between the two ends. Germline V lookup: CDR1 SQVTM, CDR2 ANQGSEA. As DNA, the CDR3 is TGCAGCGTCCGGGACTCGCTATACAATGAGCAGTTCTTC. Translation: CSVRDSLYNEQFF.

This clone was found a few times. The V gene is TRBV5-4, the J gene TRBJ1-1, with D possibly being TRBD1 (6 bases). Germline assignment: CDR1 SGHNT and CDR2 YYREEE (reference sequence). With 0 bases removed from V and 0 bases from J, the gap between germline ends came to 12 bases. CDR3 length: 16 residues. DNA of the CDR3: TGTGCCAGCAGCTTGGGACAGGTACCTCTGAACACTGAAGCTTTCTTT. Translated, it gives CASSLGQVPLNTEAFF.

This clone was counted a single time. The CDR3 nucleotides read TGTGCCAGCAGGATTAGCGGGAGGACCGCCTACGAGCAGTACTTC. This translates into CASRISGRTAYEQYF. The chain recombines TRBV28 with TRBJ2-7, with TRBD2 identical over 10 bases. This CDR3 spans 15 amino acids. Per the germline V gene, CDR1 is MDHEN and CDR2 is SYDVKM. The V and J ends lost 6 bases and 2 bases, in that order; junction bases with no gene match: 7.

V and J are TRBV29-1 and TRBJ2-3; D not certain. The CDR3 is made up of 13 amino acids. Trimming left V 1 base short and J 2 bases short, with 7 bases between. The germline V gene encodes CDR1 SQVTM and CDR2 ANQGSEA. The DNA of the CDR3 is TGCAGCGTTGAAGGGTCTATCACAGATACGCAGTATTTT. Its translation is CSVEGSITDTQYF.

The CDR3 region is CASSRDNLNTEAFF. The DNA of the CDR3 is TGTGCCAGCAGCCGGGACAACTTGAACACTGAAGCTTTCTTT. The V and J genes are TRBV11-2 and TRBJ1-1; TRBD1 is a possible D gene (6 bases). The CDR3 covers 14 residues. The germline V gene has CDR1 SGHAT and CDR2 FQNNGV. With 5 bases removed from V and 0 bases from J, the gap between germline ends came to 10 bases.

This chain links TRBV28 with TRBJ2-6; D call uncertain. The germline V gene encodes CDR1 MDHEN and CDR2 SYDVKM. The CDR3 runs 15 residues. V lost 5 bases to trimming and J lost 0 bases, with 8 bases between them. CDR3 residues: CASSHDGSGANVLTF. CDR3 DNA sequence: TGTGCCAGCAGTCACGACGGCTCTGGGGCCAACGTCCTGACTTTC.

This chain links TRBV4-2 with TRBJ2-7; 9 bases match TRBD2. This CDR3 region has 19 residues. Per germline, CDR1 LGHNA and CDR2 YNFKEQ. V lost 3 bases to trimming and J lost 6 bases; unmatched junction nucleotides: 21. CDR3 sequence (DNA): TGTGCCAGCAGCCACCTGACTAGCGGAAGCTACGTTAAAGGGTTCGAGCAGTACTTC. Its translation: CASSHLTSGSYVKGFEQYF.

V gene TRBV28 combines with J gene TRBJ1-2; D gene unclear. V shed 6 bases and J shed 3 bases, with 8 bases lying between them. From germline, CDR1 is MDHEN and CDR2 SYDVKM. The CDR3 consists of 12 residues. Written as DNA, the CDR3 is TGTGCCAGCAGCCGGGCCCACTATGGCTACACCTTC. Encoded protein: CASSRAHYGYTF.

About this clone itself: The DNA is omitted, as the CDR3 cannot be located on it reliably, and the CDR3 follows TCRdb's listing. The chain uses TRBV7-6 and TRBJ2-7; the table's D call TRBD1 went unverified against the DNA. Germline V lookup: CDR1 SGHVS, CDR2 FNYEAQ. The CDR3 adds up to 12 amino acids, both ends counted. Here the CDR3 reads CASSFGQGATYF.

CDR3 nucleotide sequence: TGCGCCAGCAGCTCATCCGGGACAGGGGGCTACGAGCAGTACTTC. Protein: CASSSSGTGGYEQYF. The chain couples TRBV5-1 to TRBJ2-7; TRBD1 aligns across 11 bases. J lost 3 bases, V lost 3 bases, and 5 bases had no gene match. Germline lookup yields CDR1 SGHRS and CDR2 YFSETQ. This CDR3 has 15 amino acids.

The chain carries TRBV18 and TRBJ2-5; no firm D call. Trimming shortened V by 6 bases and J by 2 bases, and 4 bases separated the two germline ends. CDR3 length: 11 amino acids. The germline gives CDR1 KGHSH, CDR2 LQKENI. CDR3 nucleotide sequence: TGTGCCAGCTCGGAGCAAGAGACCCAGTACTTC. This encodes CASSEQETQYF.

This clone occurred a few times. The chain carries TRBV12-5 and TRBJ2-1; 11 positions match TRBD1. This CDR3 spans 21 amino acids. Germline V lookup: CDR1 LGHNT, CDR2 FRNRAP. With V trimmed by 0 bases and J by 5 bases, 18 bases remained unmatched. CDR3 residues: CASGLVRSGTGGSGTNNEQFF. In DNA, the CDR3 is TGTGCTAGTGGTTTGGTACGGTCCGGGACAGGGGGTAGCGGGACCAACAATGAGCAGTTCTTC.

In its sample, this clone is medium-sized. This chain links TRBV7-6 with TRBJ2-7; no reliable D call. The germline V and J ends were trimmed by 5 bases and 0 bases, with 11 bases remaining between them. The germline gives CDR1 SGHVS, CDR2 FNYEAQ. CDR3 length: 14 residues. The DNA for the CDR3 is TGTGCCAGCAGCCAATCCGGTGGCTCCTACGAGCAGTACTTC. Translating it yields CASSQSGGSYEQYF.

The rearrangement links TRBV5-6 to TRBJ1-5; no reliable D call. The CDR3 spans 14 residues. Trimming removed 4 bases at V and 7 bases at J, with 15 bases between. Per the germline V gene, CDR1 is SGHDT and CDR2 is YYEEEE. CDR3 loop: CASSADPDGQPQHF. The CDR3 nucleotides are TGTGCCAGCAGCGCAGACCCGGACGGGCAGCCCCAGCATTTT.

The chain carries TRBV5-8 and TRBJ1-1; maybe TRBD1 (5 bases). There are 15 residues in the CDR3. V was trimmed by 4 bases and J by 1 base, leaving 14 bases between them. Germline lookup yields CDR1 SGHTS and CDR2 YDEGEE. Written as DNA, the CDR3 is TGTGCCAGCAGCCTACCCGGGGACCCGAACACTGAAGCTTTCTTT. Encoded protein: CASSLPGDPNTEAFF. Full variable domain (remainder filled in from reference TRBV5-8 and TRBJ1-1): EAGVTQSPTHLIKTRGQQATLRCSPISGHTSVYWYQQALGLGLQFLLWYDEGEERNRGNFPPRFSGRQFPNYSSELNVNALELEDSALYLCASSLPGDPNTEAFFGQGTRLTVV.

The rearrangement uses TRBV19 and TRBJ2-7, with 14 bases that match TRBD2. The V segment lost 3 bases and the J segment 7 bases; nucleotides outside the gene matches: 2. Looked up from germline, CDR1 is LNHDA and CDR2 is SQIVND (reference sequence). This CDR3 contains 14 residues. CDR3 in amino acids: CASSMGLAGEEQYF. CDR3 DNA sequence: TGTGCCAGTAGTATGGGACTAGCGGGAGAGGAGCAGTACTTC. Complete variable domain (other parts from reference TRBV19 and TRBJ2-7): DGGITQSPKYLFRKEGQNVTLSCEQNLNHDAMYWYRQDPGQGLRLIYYSQIVNDFQKGDIAEGYSVSREKKESFPLTVTSAQKNPTAFYLCASSMGLAGEEQYFGPGTRLTVT.

The table lists this clone with a few counts. The chain couples TRBV6-5 to TRBJ2-3; possibly TRBD1 or TRBD2 for D (5 bases each). Per germline, CDR1 MNHEY and CDR2 SVGAGI. The CDR3 is made up of 11 amino acids. V lost 7 bases, J lost 6 bases, and 8 bases lay in between. The CDR3 DNA sequence: TGTGCCAGCATAGAGGGGGATACGCAGTATTTT. Translation: CASIEGDTQYF.

This CDR3 is CASTPMGGYYEQYF. The CDR3 coding sequence is TGTGCCAGCACCCCTATGGGGGGGTACTACGAGCAGTACTTC. The V and J genes are TRBV27 and TRBJ2-7; 7 positions agree with TRBD2. The CDR3 length is 14 residues. Germline V gives CDR1 MNHEY, CDR2 SMNVEV (reference sequence). V was clipped by 7 bases and J by 3 bases; unmatched bases: 9.

The gene calls are TRBV5-1 and TRBJ2-1; 9 bases are shared with TRBD2. CDR3 length: 14 amino acids. The V segment lost 4 bases and the J segment 8 bases; nucleotides outside the gene matches: 7. Germline lookup yields CDR1 SGHRS and CDR2 YFSETQ. CDR3 sequence reads: CASSRPGLAYEQFF. CDR3 DNA sequence: TGCGCCAGCAGCCGCCCGGGACTAGCCTATGAGCAGTTCTTC.

V gene TRBV5-4 combines with J gene TRBJ1-1; D gene ambiguous. The germline V and J ends were trimmed by 1 base and 4 bases, with 29 bases remaining between them. CDR1 and CDR2 (germline): SGHNT, YYREEE (reference sequence). This CDR3 is 20 amino acids long. CDR3 DNA: TGTGCCAGCAGCTTGTGGGCCCCCTATTCCCCGCGGGGTTCGGGCACTGAAGCTTTCTTT. It yields the protein CASSLWAPYSPRGSGTEAFF.

The rearrangement joins TRBV15 to TRBJ1-1; TRBD1 matches at 7 bases. CDR3 length: 16 residues. Germline trimming cut 4 bases from V and 0 bases from J; bases unmatched to any gene: 8. In germline, CDR1 is LNHNV, CDR2 YYDKDF (reference sequence). DNA of the CDR3: TGTGCCACCAGCACCCTCGCCGGGACAGTGAACACTGAAGCTTTCTTT. Encoded protein: CATSTLAGTVNTEAFF.

This clone is medium-sized. The chain couples TRBV15 to TRBJ2-3, with TRBD2 identical over 10 bases. J gave up 6 bases and V 7 bases, and 7 bases lay outside the gene matches. This CDR3 spans 14 amino acids. Germline V gene lookup returns CDR1 LNHNV and CDR2 YYDKDF (reference sequence). The chain's CDR3 is CATKSGRAGDTQYF. For the CDR3, the DNA is TGTGCCACCAAAAGCGGGAGGGCGGGTGATACGCAGTATTTT.

The rearrangement links TRBV7-3 to TRBJ2-1; a possible D gene is TRBD2 (5 bases). V dropped 2 bases and J dropped 0 bases, with 5 bases sitting between them. The V gene's germline CDR1 is SGHTA and CDR2 FQGTGA. CDR3 length: 14 residues. CDR3 region: CASSLGSSYNEQFF. The CDR3 DNA follows: TGTGCCAGCAGCTTAGGGAGCTCCTACAATGAGCAGTTCTTC.

The V gene is TRBV11-2, the J gene TRBJ1-2; TRBD1 is a possible D gene (6 bases). The V gene lost 5 bases and the J gene lost 8 bases, with 15 bases spanning the gap. The CDR3 spans 13 residues. Per the germline V gene, CDR1 is SGHAT and CDR2 is FQNNGV. The CDR3 loop is CASSGTWGQGYTF. The CDR3, as DNA: TGTGCCAGCAGCGGCACCTGGGGGCAAGGCTACACCTTC.

V and J are TRBV19 and TRBJ2-3, with 7 bases aligning to TRBD2. Germline lookup yields CDR1 LNHDA and CDR2 SQIVND (reference sequence). The ends lost 5 bases at V and 3 bases at J; junction bases unmatched: 8. This CDR3 has 15 residues. The CDR3 bases are TGTGCCAGTAGTCAGACTAGCCGAAGGACAGATACGCAGTATTTT. It encodes CASSQTSRRTDTQYF. The variable domain in full, with the rest retrieved from reference TRBV19 and TRBJ2-3, is DGGITQSPKYLFRKEGQNVTLSCEQNLNHDAMYWYRQDPGQGLRLIYYSQIVNDFQKGDIAEGYSVSREKKESFPLTVTSAQKNPTAFYLCASSQTSRRTDTQYFGPGTRLTVL.